One sample yielded the 3 T cell receptor beta chains listed below, sequenced in a study of T cells after yellow fever vaccination. MiXCR, applied by TCRdb to the 5' RACE reads, yields one record per CDR3 protein. The top ten hold over 15% of the sample, which has 400,000 or so distinct CDR3 sequences, around 20% seen once. The sequencing used PBMCs, collected before the yellow fever booster vaccination. The receptors come from a man in his late teens or twenties who received the YFV17D yellow fever vaccine.

J is TRBJ1-4 and V is TRBV20-1; a possible D gene is TRBD1 (5 bases). Germline values: CDR1 DFQATT, CDR2 SNEGSKA (reference sequence). This CDR3 spans 13 amino acids. Trimming took 3 bases from V and 5 from J, leaving 10 bases between them. The CDR3 region has the DNA TGCAGTGCTAGGCAGTGGGGGAATGAAAAACTGTTTTTT. Translating gives CSARQWGNEKLFF.

The chain has TRBV12-3 or TRBV12-4 and TRBJ2-4; D not certain. V gave up 3 bases and J gave up 0 bases, with 6 bases separating them. This CDR3 is 14 amino acids long. The CDR3 coding sequence is TGTGCCAGCAGTTTTGGTGCAGCCAAAAACATTCAGTACTTC. Translated, it gives CASSFGAAKNIQYF.

A few counts support this clonotype. The rearrangement links TRBV7-2 to TRBJ2-3; D remains unclear. Germline assignment: CDR1 SGHTA and CDR2 FQGNSA. V was shortened by 5 bases and J by 4 bases, with 22 bases between the two germline ends. The CDR3 consists of 17 residues. This chain's CDR3 is CASSRPASAFLPDTQYF. The CDR3 bases are TGTGCCAGCAGCCGTCCAGCCAGTGCCTTCCTTCCAGATACGCAGTATTTT.